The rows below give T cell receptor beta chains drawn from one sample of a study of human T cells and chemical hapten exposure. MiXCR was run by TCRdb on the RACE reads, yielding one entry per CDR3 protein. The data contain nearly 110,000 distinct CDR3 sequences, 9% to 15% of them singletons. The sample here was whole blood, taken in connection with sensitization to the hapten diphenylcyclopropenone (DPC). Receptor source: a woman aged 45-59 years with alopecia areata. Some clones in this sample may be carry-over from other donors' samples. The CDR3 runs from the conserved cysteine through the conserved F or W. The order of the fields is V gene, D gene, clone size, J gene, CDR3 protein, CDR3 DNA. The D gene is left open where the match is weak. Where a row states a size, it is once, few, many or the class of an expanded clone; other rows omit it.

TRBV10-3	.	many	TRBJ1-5	CAISETDTNFQPQHF	TGTGCCATCAGTGAGACCGACACAAACTTTCAGCCCCAGCATTTT
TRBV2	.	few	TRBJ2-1	CASTNRRQLDEQFF	TGTGCCAGTACCAACAGGAGGCAATTAGATGAGCAGTTCTTC
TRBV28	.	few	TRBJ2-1	CASTSDGGSYNEQFF	TGTGCCAGCACTTCGGACGGTGGTTCCTACAATGAGCAGTTCTTC
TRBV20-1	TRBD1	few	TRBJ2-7	CSVMDRRTYEQYF	TGCAGTGTTATGGACAGGAGGACCTACGAGCAGTACTTC
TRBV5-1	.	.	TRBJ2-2	CASSFSLATNTGELFF	TGCGCCAGCAGCTTTTCGTTAGCGACGAACACCGGGGAGCTGTTTTTT
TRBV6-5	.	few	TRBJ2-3	CASRLYPATDTQYF	TGTGCCAGCAGACTTTATCCAGCCACGGATACGCAGTATTTT
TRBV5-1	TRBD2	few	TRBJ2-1	CASSRRREDSGDYNEQFF	TGCGCCAGCAGCCGAAGACGAGAAGATAGCGGGGACTACAATGAGCAGTTCTTC
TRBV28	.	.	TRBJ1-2	CASGDHRYGYTF	TGTGCCAGCGGAGACCACAGATATGGCTACACCTTC
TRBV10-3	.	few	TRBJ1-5	CAISDEYQPQHF	TGTGCCATCAGTGATGAGTATCAGCCCCAGCATTTT
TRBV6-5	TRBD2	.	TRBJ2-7	CASSYQRDSYEQYF	TGTGCCAGCAGTTATCAGCGGGATTCCTACGAGCAGTACTTC
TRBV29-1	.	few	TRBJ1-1	CSVEREANTEAFF	TGCAGCGTTGAAAGGGAAGCGAACACTGAAGCTTTCTTT
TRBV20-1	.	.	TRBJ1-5	CSASTGFSNQPQHF	TGCAGTGCCTCGACAGGATTTAGCAATCAGCCCCAGCATTTT
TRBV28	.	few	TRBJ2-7	CASSWSGTLSYEQYF	TGTGCCAGCAGTTGGTCCGGGACACTCTCCTACGAGCAGTACTTC
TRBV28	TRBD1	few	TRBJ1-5	CASSLLTGGQPQHF	TGTGCCAGCAGTTTATTAACAGGGGGGCAGCCCCAGCATTTT
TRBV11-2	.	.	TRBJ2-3	CASSPPGLISTDTQYF	TGTGCCAGCAGCCCACCCGGACTGATATCCACAGATACGCAGTATTTT
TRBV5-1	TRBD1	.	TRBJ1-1	CASSSGNAGTGNTEAFF	TGCGCCAGCAGCTCGGGTAACGCGGGGACAGGGAACACTGAAGCTTTCTTT
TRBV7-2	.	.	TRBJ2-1	CASSRGSQGYNEQFF	TGTGCCAGCAGCCGAGGGTCCCAGGGGTACAATGAGCAGTTCTTC
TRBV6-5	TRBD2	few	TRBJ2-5	CASSYSTSGARQETQYF	TGTGCCAGCAGTTACTCGACTAGCGGGGCTCGACAAGAGACCCAGTACTTC
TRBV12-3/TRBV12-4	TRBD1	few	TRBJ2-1	CASSLGGTGDEQFF	TGTGCCAGCAGTTTGGGGGGGACAGGGGATGAGCAGTTCTTC
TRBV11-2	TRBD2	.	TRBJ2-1	CASTVTSGSYNEQFF	TGTGCCAGCACCGTGACTAGCGGCTCCTACAATGAGCAGTTCTTC
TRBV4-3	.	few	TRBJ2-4	CASSRSSKGLGAKNIQYF	TGCGCCAGCAGCCGTTCGTCAAAGGGGTTAGGGGCCAAAAACATTCAGTACTTC
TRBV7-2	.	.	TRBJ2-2	CASSLPAGELFF	TGTGCCAGCAGCTTACCAGCGGGGGAGCTGTTTTTT
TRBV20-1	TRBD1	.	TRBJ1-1	CSATPDRGVRGNTEAFF	TGCAGTGCTACTCCAGACAGGGGAGTACGGGGAAACACTGAAGCTTTCTTT
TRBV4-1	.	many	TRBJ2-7	CASSQEGRVTYEQYF	TGCGCCAGCAGCCAAGAGGGCAGGGTCACCTACGAGCAGTACTTC
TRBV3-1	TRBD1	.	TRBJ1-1	CASSPLWTGRTEAFF	TGTGCCAGCAGCCCTCTTTGGACAGGAAGGACTGAAGCTTTCTTT
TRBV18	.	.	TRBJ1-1	CASSPRGAQNTEAFF	TGTGCCAGCTCACCACGGGGGGCCCAGAACACTGAAGCTTTCTTT
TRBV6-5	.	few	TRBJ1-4	CASRGIGRLNEKLFF	TGTGCCAGCAGGGGGATCGGACGGTTAAATGAAAAACTGTTTTTT
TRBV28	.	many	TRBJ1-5	CASSLSAIIGNQPQHF	TGTGCCAGCAGTTTATCAGCTATTATTGGCAATCAGCCCCAGCATTTT
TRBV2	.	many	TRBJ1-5	CASSEPQGLEPQHF	TGTGCCAGCAGTGAACCGCAGGGTCTGGAGCCCCAGCATTTT
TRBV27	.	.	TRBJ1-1	CASRSVMNTEAFF	TGTGCCAGCCGTAGCGTGATGAACACTGAAGCTTTCTTT
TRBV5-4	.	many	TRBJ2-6	CASSPHGSRRSGANVLTF	TGTGCCAGCAGCCCTCACGGGAGTCGACGCTCTGGGGCCAACGTCCTGACTTTC
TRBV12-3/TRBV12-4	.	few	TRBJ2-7	CASSINPGRRTTQYF	TGTGCCAGCAGTATCAATCCCGGCAGGAGGACCACGCAGTACTTC
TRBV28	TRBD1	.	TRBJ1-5	CASRRTGANQPQHF	TGTGCCAGCAGGCGGACAGGGGCCAATCAGCCCCAGCATTTT
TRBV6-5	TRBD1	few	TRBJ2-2	CASRTDRGPTGELFF	TGTGCCAGCAGGACGGACAGGGGCCCCACCGGGGAGCTGTTTTTT
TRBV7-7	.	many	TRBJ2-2	CASSPLGVQVGELFF	TGTGCTAGCAGCCCATTGGGGGTTCAGGTCGGGGAGCTGTTTTTT
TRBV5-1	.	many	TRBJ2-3	CASSSRGDTQYF	TGCGCCAGCAGCTCTCGAGGGGATACGCAGTATTTT
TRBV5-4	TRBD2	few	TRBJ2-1	CASSGLAGGSYNEQFF	TGTGCCAGCAGCGGGCTAGCGGGTGGCTCCTACAATGAGCAGTTCTTC
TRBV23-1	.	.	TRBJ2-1	CASSAEGQEQFF	TGCGCCAGCAGCGCAGAGGGGCAGGAGCAGTTCTTC
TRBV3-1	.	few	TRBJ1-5	CASSQGGSQPQHF	TGTGCCAGCAGCCAGGGAGGCAGTCAGCCCCAGCATTTT
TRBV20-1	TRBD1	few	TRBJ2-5	CSARTRTGLMETQYF	TGCAGTGCTAGAACGAGGACAGGGTTGATGGAGACCCAGTACTTC
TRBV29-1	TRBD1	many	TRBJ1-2	CSVEDTGQEYGYTF	TGCAGCGTTGAAGATACGGGACAGGAGTATGGCTACACCTTC
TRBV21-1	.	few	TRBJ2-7	CASSKEELAGPLEQYF	TGTGCCAGCAGCAAAGAAGAGCTAGCGGGACCACTCGAGCAGTACTTC
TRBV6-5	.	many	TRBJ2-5	CASRPVGQKNQETQYF	TGTGCCAGCAGACCCGTTGGACAGAAGAATCAAGAGACCCAGTACTTC
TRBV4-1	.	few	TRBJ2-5	CASSRRGLQETQYF	TGCGCCAGCAGCCGGAGAGGACTCCAAGAGACCCAGTACTTC
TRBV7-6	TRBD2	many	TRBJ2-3	CASSPQTSGADTQYF	TGTGCCAGCAGCCCCCAGACTAGCGGGGCAGATACGCAGTATTTT
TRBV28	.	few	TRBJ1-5	CASSLTGKGNQPQHF	TGTGCCAGCAGTTTAACAGGGAAGGGCAATCAGCCCCAGCATTTT
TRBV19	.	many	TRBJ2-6	CASKTGANVLTF	TGTGCCAGTAAGACTGGGGCCAACGTCCTGACTTTC
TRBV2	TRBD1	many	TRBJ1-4	CASKGGAGEKLFF	TGTGCCAGCAAAGGGGGCGCCGGTGAAAAACTGTTTTTT
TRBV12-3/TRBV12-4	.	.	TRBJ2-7	CASSLTGLIYEQYF	TGTGCCAGCAGTTTAACCGGACTTATCTACGAGCAGTACTTC
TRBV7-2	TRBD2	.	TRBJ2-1	CACKGSSGSLEQFF	TGTGCCTGCAAGGGGTCTAGCGGGAGTTTAGAACAGTTCTTC
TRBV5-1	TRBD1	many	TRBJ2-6	CASSLTGAGANVLTF	TGCGCCAGCAGCTTGACAGGGGCTGGGGCCAACGTCCTGACTTTC
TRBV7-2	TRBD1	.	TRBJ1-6	CASSPTGAYNSPLHF	TGTGCCAGCAGCCCCACAGGGGCCTATAATTCACCCCTCCACTTT
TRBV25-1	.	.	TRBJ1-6	CASSESAGITSYNSPLHF	TGTGCCAGCAGTGAATCCGCAGGGATTACCTCCTATAATTCACCCCTCCACTTT
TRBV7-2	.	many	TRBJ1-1	CASSLMGLDTEAFF	TGTGCCAGCAGCCTGATGGGGTTAGACACTGAAGCTTTCTTT